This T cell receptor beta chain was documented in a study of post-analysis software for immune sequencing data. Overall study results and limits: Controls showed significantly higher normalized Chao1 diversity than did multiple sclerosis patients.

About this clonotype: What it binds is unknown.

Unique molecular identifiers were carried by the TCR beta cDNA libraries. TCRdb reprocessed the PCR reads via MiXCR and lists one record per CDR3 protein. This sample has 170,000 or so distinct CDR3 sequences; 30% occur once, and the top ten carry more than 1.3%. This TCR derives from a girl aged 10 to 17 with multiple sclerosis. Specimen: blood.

CDR3 bases: TGTGCCAGCAGTGAGGTTCGGGGGACTGAAGCTTTCTTT. It is translated as CASSEVRGTEAFF. V usage is TRBV6-4 and J usage is TRBJ1-1, with a weak D call TRBD1 (5 bases). V shed 3 bases and J shed 5 bases, with 10 bases lying between them. CDR3 length: 13 residues. CDR1 is MRHNA, CDR2 SNTAGT, per germline.